The source of this T cell receptor beta chain is a study of T-cell memory formation after mild COVID-19 (dated by TCRdb to 2020 to 2023). Describing the broader study: TCR sequence clusters from the two donors were largely donor specific. Two young, previously healthy adult volunteers made up the cohort, one male and one female. T-cell clones expanding and contracting after mild COVID-19 in a couple of donors were tracked by longitudinal TCRalpha and TCRbeta repertoire sequencing. Study-wide findings and limitations: Contracting CD4+ clones were located mainly in the CM and EM memory subsets, whereas CD8+ clones were found to be enriched in EMRA. The second-wave clones that peaked on day 37 were not confirmed to be SARS-CoV-2 specific. The study covered only two mild cases, and larger cohorts including severe cases with pre-infection samples were considered necessary. The detection of some responding clones in pre-infection memory suggests that pre-existing cross-reactive memory T cells joined the SARS-CoV-2 response. Clones contracting from day 15 to 85 had balanced CD4/CD8 phenotypes, while a second wave expanding from day 15 to 37 was biased towards CD4+.

As to this clonotype: The antigen it binds to is not known. Base quality data are lacking; no much larger clone is found one base away.

Ficoll-Paque density gradient centrifugation was the method used to isolate PBMCs. The CDR3 starts with the cysteine, ends with the phenylalanine, and has 16 residues. Solely the CDR3 DNA is kept, with 48 bases framed from the first base. The germline V gene specifies SGHRS as CDR1 and YFSETQ as CDR2. The V and J ends are trimmed by 0 bases and 0 bases, leaving 12 bases between them. The listed sequencing device is Illumina NovaSeq 6000. TCRalpha and TCRbeta cDNA libraries were constructed by 5'RACE with constant-segment primers, with sample barcodes and unique molecular identifiers being introduced. Trizol reagent was used to extract RNA from every sample. Libraries were amplified in two PCR steps, with a second sample barcode and Illumina TruSeq adapters added in the second step. The libraries were sequenced on an Illumina NovaSeq using 2 x 150 bp paired-end reads. The original methods were these. With migec v1.2.7, reads were demultiplexed and then collapsed into UMI-guided consensus sequences. Using mixcr v2.1.11, the UMI consensuses were aligned to TRA and TRB V and J templates and assembled into clonotypes. A clonotype was counted as expanded or contracted only when both edgeR and NoisET called the clonotype significant, with the noise models trained on biological replicates. For edgeR calls, the cutoffs were a false discovery rate-adjusted p below 0.01 and a log2 fold-change threshold of 1. As an exploratory analysis of dynamics, max-normalized trajectories of the 1000 most abundant clonotypes were examined by PCA with hierarchical clustering. Separately sequenced CD4+ and CD8+ repertoires were used to assign a CD4 or CD8 phenotype to each responding clone. TCRdb itself trimmed the public reads at Q25 with fastp, ran MiXCR and retained productive beta chains. Rows matching on CDR3 protein sequence are summarized as one entry with the most common DNA and genes. The V and J calls shown here were made by TCRdb, not taken from the authors' results. The sample yields 350,000 to 500,000 distinct CDR3 sequences; around 19% were counted once. Around 8% of the sample goes to the ten largest clones.

This clonotype was sampled from an adult woman who had mild COVID-19 (a few samples of this study predate the infection). The sample titles of this study are shuffled in the database, so cell type and time point are left out; the donor was told from shared clones. The specimen sequenced was PBMCs or a T cell subset sorted from them (not recorded which). The receptor chain draws on TRBV5-1 and TRBJ1-1; the D gene identity is not certain. This receptor carries the CDR3 CASSLDSVPLNTEAFF. At the DNA level, the sequence is TGCGCCAGCAGCTTGGATTCAGTCCCTTTGAACACTGAAGCTTTCTTT.